This T cell receptor (beta chain) was captured in a study of T cell responses to AZD1222 COVID-19 vaccine (dated by TCRdb to the early 2020s). Context from the whole study: A total of just over 230 trial participants underwent TCR sequencing, of whom approximately 200 had received two doses of AZD1222 and roughly 26 had received two doses of the MenACWY control vaccine. Trial participants were enrolled by age into subgroups of 18-55, 56-69 and 70-plus years, and about 150, 27 and 61 TCR-sequenced participants, respectively, were included in these subgroups. What the authors observed across the whole study: Reportedly, almost half of the unique spike-specific TCRs recognized epitopes lying outside the regions that are mutated in the B.1.351 and B.1.1.7 variants. Because no samples from the day 14 peak response were available, repertoires could be characterized only after the peak T cell response. After two AZD1222 doses, both the breadth and the depth of spike-specific TCRs were significantly higher than at day 0 and than in MenACWY recipients. The 56-69-year group was small, and its depth increase did not reach significance, likely because of low power. Only a handful of AZD1222 recipients were SARS-CoV-2 seropositive at baseline, limiting conclusions about previously exposed vaccinees. Most participants were white British and females outnumbered males, and the authors suggested that clonal diversity may have been underestimated. CD4 TCRs associated with the vaccine covered the entire spike protein, and the dominant responses were in regions 160-218 and 743-854.

The CDR3 regions of human TCRbeta chains were analyzed by immunosequencing. Processing in the source paper ran as follows. Repertoire TCRs were matched against a reference library of SARS-CoV-2-specific TCRs generated with the MIRA antigen-specificity platform. Breadth meant the fraction of unique TCRs that were SARS-CoV-2-associated, whereas depth meant the fraction of total T cells that were SARS-CoV-2-associated. Using the MIRA data, each spike-specific TCR was assigned both to the spike region to which the TCR was reactive and to a CD4 or CD8 class. Log10-transformed breadth and depth values were compared by one-way ANOVA with Sidak's multiple comparisons tests. Sourced from immuneACCESS, this table was stored by TCRdb with only in-frame sequences that have V and J called. A share of the clones is absent; for the studies checked, an unresolved V gene accounts for under half, and the remainder has no known explanation. That table furnishes V, J and clone size, whereas the DNA furnished D and trimming. This sample comprises about 89,000 clones, about 89% of them detected only once. Roughly 5% of the sample is in the top ten clones.

The CDR3 goes from the cysteine to the phenylalanine over 16 residues. CDR3 DNA only is kept here, 48 bases in frame from base 1. For this chain, trimming is 2 bases at the V end and 11 bases at the J end, and the number of junction bases without a gene match is 14. CDR1 and CDR2, looked up from the germline V gene, are SGHVS and FQNEAQ. The intended sense of this specimen's time point label: about 28 days (+/-7) after the second vaccine dose. AZD1222 recipients given second doses at about 4 weeks or at about 12 weeks were pooled, since spike-specific TCR depth and breadth were not found to differ between the two schedules. The vaccinee samples were drawn from two UK trials, COV001 and COV002, one of which was a single-blind randomized controlled phase 2/3 trial testing AZD1222 (ChAdOx1 nCoV-19) in healthy adults. Trial participant PBMC samples were collected at day 0 and day 28 after the second dose for TCRbeta chain sequencing.

On this clone itself: Its antigen has not been determined. Base qualities are not provided; no much larger clone lies one nucleotide away.

The origin of this receptor is an adult who received the AZD1222 COVID-19 vaccine. The material was peripheral blood, obtained 28 days after the second AZD1222 dose. Here the chain combines TRBV7-8 and TRBJ1-4, with TRBD1 identical over 7 junction bases. The nucleotides read TGTGCCAGCAGCTTAAGAGGGGAAAGGGGGCGGTCTAAACTGTTTTTT. Its protein product is CASSLRGERGRSKLFF.